This T cell receptor (beta chain) was obtained from a study of OX40 agonist ivuxolimab in advanced cancers. Study-wide findings and caveats: CD8+ T cells showed, on average, more clonal expansion than CD4+ cells.

Between the trimmed V and J ends, which lost 2 bases and 4 bases, there was a span of 8 bases. The CDR3 spans 12 residues. Germline CDR1 GTSNPN, CDR2 SVGIG (reference sequence). Some clones are missing from TCRdb's copy, which holds only in-frame ones; the method was immunoSEQ multiplex PCR. The sample carries approximately 40,000 clones, around 83% recorded once. This clone was recorded a few times. What it recognizes is unknown. V is TRBV30 and J is TRBJ1-1; D is undetermined. The clonotype comes from an adult with an advanced solid tumor such as melanoma, head and neck, liver or kidney cancer. The sample consisted of CD4+ or CD8+ T cells sorted from blood, taken in a trial of the OX40 agonist ivuxolimab. CDR3 sequence (DNA): TGTGCCTGGAGTTTGGGGTTCACTGAAGCTTTCTTT. Translating it yields CAWSLGFTEAFF. The full variable domain, with the rest looked up from reference TRBV30 and TRBJ1-1, is SQTIHQWPATLVQPVGSPLSLECTVEGTSNPNLYWYRQAAGRGLQLLFYSVGIGQISSEVPQNLSASRPQDRQFILSSKKLLLSDSGFYLCAWSLGFTEAFFGQGTRLTVV.